This T cell receptor (beta chain) was sequenced in a study of cytomegalovirus exposure and HLA in healthy donors. Study-wide results and caveats: Reportedly, cytomegalovirus status was diagnosed with high sensitivity and specificity. The majority of TCR sequences were rare, yet some public TCRs appeared in many donors.

From germline, CDR1 is SGHRS and CDR2 YFSETQ. Trimming shortened V by 0 bases and J by 1 base, and 7 bases separated the two germline ends. The CDR3 runs to 14 residues. To note about this clone: Its cognate antigen is unknown. Other nucleotide sequences from this sample produce the same CDR3.

With 60 Vbeta and 13 Jbeta primers, the PCR was carried out. Assay used: immunoSEQ multiplex PCR; TCRdb lists only in-frame clones, some missing. In the table there are approximately 240,000 clones, about 89% of which are singletons. The origin of this receptor is a young woman in good health and CMV-seronegative. Sequencing input: PBMCs. J is TRBJ1-1 and V is TRBV5-1; no clear D gene. CDR3 loop: CASSLAPGNTEAFF. The CDR3 nucleotides are TGCGCCAGCAGCTTGGCCCCGGGGAACACTGAAGCTTTCTTT.